This TCR beta chain was profiled in a study of cytomegalovirus exposure and HLA in healthy donors. This clone appeared a single time. Its antigen is undetermined. Whole-study findings and limits: The study recorded over 150 TCR beta chains that were cytomegalovirus-associated.

The PCR ran on 60 Vbeta and 13 Jbeta primers. TCRdb keeps only in-frame clones here, not all; method: immunoSEQ multiplex PCR. The sample has 200,000 to 250,000 clones; roughly 75% are singletons. CDR3 length: 12 residues. The germline V and J ends were trimmed by 7 bases and 3 bases, with 7 bases remaining between them. Germline-derived CDR1 and CDR2 are MNHNS and SASEGT. The chain carries TRBV6-1 and TRBJ1-5; D gene ambiguous. Sequenced input: PBMCs. The sequence was obtained from a woman aged 25 to 39 in good health and CMV-seronegative. The CDR3 region is CASNRANQPQHF. The CDR3 region has the DNA TGTGCCAGCAATAGAGCCAATCAGCCCCAGCATTTT.